Described below is a single T cell receptor beta chain sequence and its context. The antigen remains undetermined. Primers included in the PCR were 60 Vbeta and 13 Jbeta primers. Using immunoSEQ multiplex PCR, the repertoire was profiled, and TCRdb retains in-frame clones only, with some absent. The table includes approximately 110,000 clones, around 77% detected once. The sample comes from a study of cytomegalovirus exposure and HLA in healthy donors. Regarding the study as a whole: Several of the most significant clusters were apparently associated with common viral pathogens in a later analysis. High sensitivity and specificity were reportedly achieved when the classifier diagnosed cytomegalovirus status.

The V segment lost 2 bases and the J segment 4 bases; nucleotides outside the gene matches: 10. Germline V CDR1 and CDR2: SGHTA, FQGTGA. The length of the CDR3 is 17 residues. Healthy bone marrow donors made up the cohort. Donors showed nominal health when sampled, although they likely had unrecorded immune exposures. V gene TRBV7-3 combines with J gene TRBJ2-2; the match to TRBD1 covers 7 bases. The sample was PBMCs. The sequence was obtained from a woman aged 40 to 50 in good health and CMV-seropositive. The CDR3 region is CASSLRGGAVGTGELFF. The CDR3 DNA reads as TGTGCCAGCAGCTTACGAGGGGGCGCGGTAGGCACCGGGGAGCTGTTTTTT.